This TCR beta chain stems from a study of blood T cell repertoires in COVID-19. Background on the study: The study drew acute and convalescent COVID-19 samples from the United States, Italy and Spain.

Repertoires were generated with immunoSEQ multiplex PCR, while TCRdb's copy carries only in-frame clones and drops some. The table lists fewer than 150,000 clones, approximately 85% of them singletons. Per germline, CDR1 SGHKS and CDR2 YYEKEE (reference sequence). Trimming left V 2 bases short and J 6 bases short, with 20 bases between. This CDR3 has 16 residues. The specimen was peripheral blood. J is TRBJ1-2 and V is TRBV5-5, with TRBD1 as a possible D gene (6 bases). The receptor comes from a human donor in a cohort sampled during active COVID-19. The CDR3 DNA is TGTGCCAGCAGCTTTAGACCAGGGGCCGTTTTGGATGGCTACACCTTC. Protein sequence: CASSFRPGAVLDGYTF.